The clone carrying this T cell receptor beta chain appeared a few times. TCRdb reprocessed the RT-PCR reads with MiXCR, giving one entry per CDR3 protein. This sample has about 680,000 distinct CDR3 sequences, with about 14% found just once. Sequenced input: memory CD4+ T cells from blood. The sequence was obtained from a female donor in good health, serving as a healthy control.

CDR3 protein: CASSLGYSVMNTEAFF. The CDR3 nucleotides read TGCGCCAGCAGCTTGGGATATTCAGTGATGAACACTGAAGCTTTCTTT. V gene TRBV5-1 combines with J gene TRBJ1-1; D call uncertain. V was clipped by 0 bases and J by 0 bases, with 12 bases between them. This CDR3 contains 16 residues. The germline V gene has CDR1 SGHRS and CDR2 YFSETQ. The variable domain in full, completed from reference TRBV5-1 and TRBJ1-1, reads KAGVTQTPRYLIKTRGQQVTLSCSPISGHRSVSWYQQTPGQGLQFLFEYFSETQRNKGNFPGRFSGRQFSNSRSEMNVSTLELGDSALYLCASSLGYSVMNTEAFFGQGTRLTVV.